This TCR beta chain is from a study of control samples from healthy donors and cancer patients. Measured with immunoSEQ multiplex PCR; TCRdb has only the in-frame clones, and not every one. The data hold 150,000 to 200,000 clones, with around 90% observed a single time. The CDR3 loop spans 15 amino acids. The germline V gene encodes CDR1 SGHDN and CDR2 FVKESK. Trimming took 4 bases from V and 4 from J, leaving 13 bases between them. The source of this sequence is a woman in her forties or fifties in good health. Sequencing was done on a sample of blood. This chain joins TRBV14 and TRBJ1-4; D is unresolved. The DNA of the CDR3 is TGTGCCAGCAGCCCGCGAGGGCACGGTAATGAAAAACTGTTTTTT. Its translation is CASSPRGHGNEKLFF.